The 20 T cell receptor beta chains reported below all come from one sample, sequenced in a study of blood T cell repertoires in COVID-19 (TCRdb year 2020). Libraries were constructed by the immunoSEQ multiplex PCR assay. TCRdb provides this immuneACCESS table in a form limited to in-frame rearrangements. Some clones are lacking; in checked studies, under half of them reflect an unresolved V gene, and why the rest are absent is not known. Counted in this sample were almost 90,000 clones; about 90% of them appeared once. 6.5% to 8.5% of the sample comes from the top ten. Sequencing was done on a sample of peripheral blood. Receptor source: a man between 18 and 29 years old with COVID-19, enrolled during active disease.

In DNA, the CDR3 is TGTGCCAGCAGCCAGAGCGGGAGGGACACAGATACGCAGTATTTT. Amino acid sequence: CASSQSGRDTDTQYF. This sequence joins TRBV3-1 (or the pseudogene TRBV3-2) and TRBJ2-3; TRBD2 matches 10 bases. The CDR3 consists of 15 residues. V dropped 3 bases and J dropped 2; count of bases not matched to a gene: 2. In germline, CDR1 is LGHDT, CDR2 YNNKEL (reference sequence).

The gene calls are TRBV25-1 and TRBJ2-7; D is ambiguous. Germline CDR1 is MGHDK and CDR2 is SYGVNS. This CDR3 is built from 11 residues. Trimming took 6 bases from V and 3 from J, leaving 6 bases between them. The CDR3 region is CASRASYEQYF. For the CDR3, the DNA is TGTGCCAGCAGGGCAAGCTACGAGCAGTACTTC.

The chain is built from TRBV6-5 and TRBJ2-5; D gene uncertain. From germline, CDR1 is MNHEY and CDR2 SVGAGI. The CDR3 has 14 residues. Trimming pared 7 bases from V and 5 bases from J, leaving 17 bases between. The DNA for the CDR3 is TGTGCCAGCAATCCAGGTGGCAGTAAGGAGACCCAGTACTTC. It translates to CASNPGGSKETQYF.

This clone was recorded a few times. The V gene is TRBV9, the J gene TRBJ2-1; TRBD2 matches at 8 bases. The CDR3 consists of 16 residues. CDR1 and CDR2 from the germline V gene are SGDLS and YYNGEE. V lost 2 bases to trimming and J lost 2 bases; unmatched junction nucleotides: 6. In DNA form, the CDR3 reads TGTGCCAGCAGCGTGCGAACTAGCGGAACCTACAATGAGCAGTTCTTC. Protein sequence: CASSVRTSGTYNEQFF.

On this clone: Relative to the germline gene, one junction end is altered; a read error may explain this. The chain joins TRBV7-9 to TRBJ1-4; 11 bases align to TRBD1. There are 16 residues in the CDR3. Germline-derived CDR1 and CDR2 are SEHNR and FQNEAQ (reference sequence). CDR3 region: CASSLGYGTGGEKLLF. CDR3 DNA sequence: TGTGCCAGCAGCTTAGGGTACGGGACAGGGGGTGAAAAACTGCTTTTT.

The V gene is TRBV9, the J gene TRBJ2-7, with TRBD1 matching over 9 bases. The CDR3 consists of 16 residues. Germline values: CDR1 SGDLS, CDR2 YYNGEE. Unmatched junction bases numbered 7, after V lost 3 bases and J lost 0 bases. The DNA of the CDR3 is TGTGCCAGCAGCGGCGACAGGGGGTCACCCTCCTACGAGCAGTACTTC. It is translated as CASSGDRGSPSYEQYF. The variable domain in full, with the rest retrieved from reference TRBV9 and TRBJ2-7, is DSGVTQTPKHLITATGQRVTLRCSPRSGDLSVYWYQQSLDQGLQFLIQYYNGEERAKGNILERFSAQQFPDLHSELNLSSLELGDSALYFCASSGDRGSPSYEQYFGPGTRLTVT.

Only one count was recorded for this clone. This chain joins TRBV6-6 and TRBJ2-7; D is unclear. Germline lookup yields CDR1 MNHNY and CDR2 SVGAGI (reference sequence). V was clipped by 6 bases and J by 7 bases, with 10 bases between them. CDR3 length: 11 residues. The CDR3 DNA reads TGTGCCAGCAGCTTTGACTGGGAGCAGTACTTC. Protein sequence: CASSFDWEQYF.

The chain carries TRBV6-2 or TRBV6-3 and TRBJ1-1; 9 nucleotides line up with TRBD1. Germline CDR1 MNHEY, CDR2 SVGEGT. V lost 6 bases and J lost 5; bases outside the gene matches: 7. The CDR3 is 14 residues long. The chain's CDR3 is CASSQHRGRTEAFF. The CDR3 nucleotides are TGTGCCAGCAGCCAACACAGGGGGCGAACTGAAGCTTTCTTT.

This chain connects TRBV27 to TRBJ1-1, with D unresolved. Trimming pared 1 base from V and 1 base from J, leaving 7 bases between. Germline lookup yields CDR1 MNHEY and CDR2 SMNVEV (reference sequence). The CDR3 runs 14 residues. For the CDR3, the DNA is TGTGCCAGCAGTTTATTCCAGCGGAACACTGAAGCTTTCTTT. This codes for CASSLFQRNTEAFF.

The V and J genes are TRBV6-5 and TRBJ1-6, with unresolved D. Germline lookup yields CDR1 MNHEY and CDR2 SVGAGI. The CDR3 length is 15 residues. Trimming pared 8 bases from V and 7 bases from J, leaving 18 bases between. CDR3 sequence (DNA): TGTGCCAGCGGCCTGTGGAAATCCGGGAATTCACCCCTCCACTTT. Its translation is CASGLWKSGNSPLHF.

The V and J genes are TRBV7-9 and TRBJ1-3; 11 bases match TRBD1. CDR1 and CDR2 (germline): SEHNR, FQNEAQ (reference sequence). After removal of 4 bases from V and 1 base from J, the junction contained 6 bases not matched to a gene. This CDR3 region has 17 residues. The CDR3 DNA is TGTGCCAGCAGCTCTGGACAGGGGGCTATATCTGGAAACACCATATATTTT. Its protein is CASSSGQGAISGNTIYF.

The gene calls are TRBV13 and TRBJ2-7; D gene ambiguous. There are 14 residues in the CDR3. Between the trimmed V and J ends, which lost 2 bases and 6 bases, there was a span of 14 bases. From germline, CDR1 is PRHDT and CDR2 FYEKMQ (reference sequence). The CDR3 sequence: CASSLRIGRPEQYF. The CDR3 bases are TGTGCCAGCAGCTTAAGGATTGGGCGCCCCGAGCAGTACTTC.

The chain is built from TRBV5-3 and TRBJ2-7, with 16 positions matching TRBD2. TRBV5-3 is an open reading frame whose function is uncertain. Unmatched junction bases numbered 19, after V lost 7 bases and J lost 3 bases. CDR3 size: 20 residues. CDR3: CARDPTPGTSGRAGYYEQYF. CDR3 DNA: TGTGCCAGAGACCCGACTCCCGGGACTAGCGGGAGGGCAGGGTACTACGAGCAGTACTTC.

The chain combines TRBV7-6 with TRBJ1-2, with a weak D call TRBD1 (6 bases). Trimming shortened V by 5 bases and J by 8 bases, and 27 bases separated the two germline ends. The CDR3 spans 17 residues. Per the germline V gene, CDR1 is SGHVS and CDR2 is FNYEAQ. CDR3 DNA: TGTGCCAGCAGCCCAAGTCATTTAACAGGGATCCGAAGAGGCTACACCTTC. Protein: CASSPSHLTGIRRGYTF.

The V call is TRBV15, the J call TRBJ1-5; D is unclear. Trimming took 0 bases from V and 4 from J, leaving 10 bases between them. Germline V gene data show CDR1 as LNHNV and CDR2 as YYDKDF (reference sequence). The CDR3 runs to 15 residues. In nucleotides, the CDR3 is TGTGCCACCAGCAGAGATCAAGGAGGGAATCAGCCCCAGCATTTT. As protein: CATSRDQGGNQPQHF.

The chain recombines TRBV19 with TRBJ1-5, with TRBD1 as a possible D gene (5 bases). Germline CDR1 and CDR2: LNHDA and SQIVND (reference sequence). The CDR3 is 15 amino acids. V shed 3 bases and J shed 4 bases, with 13 bases lying between them. The CDR3 protein is CASSIVQGGNQPQHF. The CDR3 DNA is TGTGCCAGTAGTATCGTCCAGGGAGGGAATCAGCCCCAGCATTTT.

The V call is TRBV7-8, the J call TRBJ2-5; 10 positions agree with TRBD2. The germline V gene has CDR1 SGHVS and CDR2 FQNEAQ. Trimming cost V 7 bases and J 0 bases; bases outside gene matches: 5. The CDR3 contains 15 residues. In DNA, the CDR3 is TGTGCCAGCACGACTAGCGGGTATTACCAAGAGACCCAGTACTTC. Its translation: CASTTSGYYQETQYF.

The V call is TRBV27, the J call TRBJ1-1; D possibly corresponds to TRBD1 (6 bases). Deletions cut 2 bases from V and 1 base from J, with 20 bases between. There are 18 residues in the CDR3. The germline V gene encodes CDR1 MNHEY and CDR2 SMNVEV (reference sequence). CDR3 region: CASSLKGEGQGRNTEAFF. In DNA, the CDR3 is TGTGCCAGCAGTTTAAAGGGGGAGGGGCAGGGGCGGAACACTGAAGCTTTCTTT.

The rearrangement links TRBV5-8 to TRBJ2-4, with 11 bases lining up with TRBD1. Looked up from germline, CDR1 is SGHTS and CDR2 is YDEGEE. The CDR3 loop spans 17 amino acids. After removal of 3 bases from V and 8 bases from J, the junction contained 13 bases not matched to a gene. CDR3 bases: TGTGCCAGCAGCTCATATAGGACAGGGGGCGCGGTAGACATTCAGTACTTC. Its protein product is CASSSYRTGGAVDIQYF.

The chain combines TRBV19 with TRBJ2-5, with TRBD2 identical over 11 bases. The CDR3 spans 16 residues. J gave up 4 bases and V 2 bases, and 6 bases lay outside the gene matches. Germline V lookup: CDR1 LNHDA, CDR2 SQIVND (reference sequence). CDR3 region: CASSISLAGGPETQYF. DNA of the CDR3: TGTGCCAGTAGTATATCCCTAGCGGGAGGCCCAGAGACCCAGTACTTC.